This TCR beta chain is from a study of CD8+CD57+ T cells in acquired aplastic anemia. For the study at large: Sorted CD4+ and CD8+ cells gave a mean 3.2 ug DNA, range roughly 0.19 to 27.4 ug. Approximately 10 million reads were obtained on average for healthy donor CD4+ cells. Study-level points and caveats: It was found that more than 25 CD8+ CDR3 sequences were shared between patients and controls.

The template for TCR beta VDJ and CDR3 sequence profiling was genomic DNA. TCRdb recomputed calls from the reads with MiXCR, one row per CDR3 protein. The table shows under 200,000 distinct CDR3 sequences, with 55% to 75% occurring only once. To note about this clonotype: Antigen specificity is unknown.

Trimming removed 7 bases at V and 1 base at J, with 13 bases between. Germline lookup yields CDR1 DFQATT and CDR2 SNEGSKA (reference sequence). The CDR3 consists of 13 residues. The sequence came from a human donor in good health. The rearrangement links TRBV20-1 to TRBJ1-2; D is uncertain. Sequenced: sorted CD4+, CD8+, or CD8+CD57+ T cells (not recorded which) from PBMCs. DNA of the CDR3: TGCAGTGGGGTCGAAGACGGTAACTATGGCTACACCTTC. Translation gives CSGVEDGNYGYTF.